This TCR beta chain was sequenced in a study of T cell responses to AZD1222 COVID-19 vaccine. This clone was recorded once. Its target is not known. The ends were cut back, 5 bases at V and 2 bases at J, with 12 bases in the middle. This CDR3 spans 14 amino acids. Germline V gene sequence: CDR1 SGHTA, CDR2 FQGTGA. The assay was immunoSEQ multiplex PCR, and TCRdb's table has in-frame clones only and misses some. Of about 68,000 clones in the sample, almost 90% were seen once. General study points: Scientists sampled the repertoires only once the peak T cell response had passed. In a largely white British group with more females than males, clonal diversity was possibly underestimated.

The sequence was collected from an adult in good health. The material was peripheral blood, obtained on day 0 of AZD1222 vaccination. The V and J genes are TRBV7-3 and TRBJ1-1, with D unresolved. CDR3 nucleotides: TGTGCCAGCAGCGAAGGACGGACCAACACTGAAGCTTTCTTT. Protein product: CASSEGRTNTEAFF.